What follows is one T cell receptor beta chain and its context. The CDR3 runs 15 residues. From germline, CDR1 is PRHDT and CDR2 FYEKMQ (reference sequence). Trimming cost V 0 bases and J 2 bases; bases outside gene matches: 3. This specimen comes from a study of blood T cell repertoires in COVID-19. Study-wide background: The United States, Italy and Spain were the sources of the acute and convalescent COVID-19 samples. The analysed material was cDNA or gDNA that came from T cells, B-cell-depleted T cells, or PBMCs.

In the original analysis: The authors estimated nucleated cell counts from reference gene primer amplification. Only in-frame clones appear in the TCRdb table, and some are missing; sequencing was by immunoSEQ multiplex PCR. V, J and clone size are those of that table, while D and trimming were read from the DNA. The sample includes tens of thousands of clones, roughly 82% seen only once; the top ten take about 16%. The sequenced sample consisted of peripheral blood. This TCR was sampled from a man at least 80 years old with active COVID-19. The chain recombines TRBV13 with TRBJ2-7; TRBD1 matches at 8 bases. DNA of the CDR3: TGTGCCAGCAGCTTAGGGACAGGGGTTCCCTACGAGCAGTACTTC. The encoded protein is CASSLGTGVPYEQYF.